This TCR beta chain was captured in a study of T-cell reconstitution after alpha-beta-depleted transplantation in children. The TCRbeta library incorporated unique molecular identifiers. TCRdb reanalysed the PCR reads using MiXCR and keeps one entry per CDR3 protein. Of some 150,000 distinct CDR3 sequences listed, around 9% are singletons. This CDR3 spans 16 amino acids. The V end lost 6 bases, the J end lost 0 bases, and 17 bases lay between the germline ends. Looked up from germline, CDR1 is MDHEN and CDR2 is SYDVKM. Remarks on this clonotype: Its target is unknown.

Study conclusions and caveats: Two months or so post-transplant, alpha-beta T cells reportedly derived from several hundred expanded graft clones.

The sequencing here drew on PBMCs, mostly from graft donor cells, taken 180 days after TCRalphabeta/CD19-depleted stem cell transplant. The chain links TRBV28 to TRBJ1-2; TRBD1 might be the D (5 bases). This receptor was taken from a female patient aged 2-9 years who had a stem cell transplant for congenital amegakaryocytic thrombocytopenia, so the T cells may come from the graft donor. The CDR3 sequence is CASSRLGGSPNYGYTF. The CDR3 bases are TGTGCCAGCAGCCGCCTGGGGGGGTCCCCTAACTATGGCTACACCTTC.